This is a list of T cell receptor beta chains from one sample in a study of OX40 agonist ivuxolimab in advanced cancers. The data were produced by immunoSEQ multiplex PCR, yet TCRdb's version contains in-frame clones alone and is incomplete. The sample lists around 50,000 clones, around nine tenths occurring once. The sequences come from CD4+ or CD8+ T cells sorted from blood, collected in a trial of the OX40 agonist ivuxolimab. The receptors shown here come from an adult with an advanced solid tumor such as melanoma, head and neck, liver or kidney cancer. Both conserved end residues are trimmed from each CDR3. Fields, in order: V gene, CDR3 protein.

TRBV11-2,ASSEQAYEQY
TRBV2,ASRTGFDQPQH
TRBV4-3,ASSPERGLHEQY
TRBV7-6,ASSLVGGTPNEKLF
TRBV5-1,ASSLRDSSYEQY
TRBV18,ASSPPSGSPHEQY
TRBV4-1,ASSRLLGEKLF
TRBV19,ASSSGAGGTEAF
TRBV19,ASSTLTGGLRSTQY
TRBV19,ASSISSQGGTEAF
TRBV28,ASSLTGAGGNSPLH
TRBV9,ASSVAGGAALGYT
TRBV18,ASSPATPGQAFGGNGYT